Here is one T cell receptor beta chain with its context. This sample is part of a study of blood T cell repertoires in COVID-19. The wider study: COVID-19 samples collected from the United States, Italy and Spain covered acute and convalescent phases. Sources were T cells, B-cell-depleted T cells, or PBMCs; the material itself was cDNA or gDNA.

Per the original data handling: It was from reference gene primer amplification that nucleated cell counts were estimated. TCRdb's table, derived via immunoSEQ multiplex PCR, lists solely in-frame clones and lacks some. The V and J calls and the clone size are those of that table, but D and trimming were determined from the DNA. The table has around 100,000 clones, more than 90% seen once. Per the germline V gene, CDR1 is LGHDT and CDR2 is YNNKEL (reference sequence). With V trimmed by 4 bases and J by 5 bases, 6 bases remained unmatched. The CDR3 has 15 amino acids. The sequenced sample was peripheral blood. The clonotype originates from a man aged 70 or older with acute or convalescent COVID-19. The chain carries TRBV3-1 (or the pseudogene TRBV3-2) and TRBJ1-2, with 11 bases matching TRBD1. The CDR3: CASSRGQGVVYGYTF. The DNA of the CDR3 is TGTGCCAGCAGCCGGGGACAGGGGGTAGTTTATGGCTACACCTTC.